The 32 T cell receptor beta chains listed next were all sequenced from one sample in a study of blood T cell repertoires in COVID-19. Generated by immunoSEQ multiplex PCR, the TCRdb table keeps only in-frame clones and is missing some. Here the sample spans around 230,000 clones, roughly 87% being singletons. Sequenced input: PBMCs or T cells enriched from blood (not recorded which). The receptors here all came from a man aged 18 to 29 with acute COVID-19.

The chain is built from TRBV18 and TRBJ2-1, with 11 bases aligning to TRBD2. Trimming removed 4 bases from V and 8 bases from J; junction bases left unmatched: 13. Germline V lookup: CDR1 KGHSH, CDR2 LQKENI. The CDR3 runs 17 residues. CDR3 nucleotide sequence: TGTGCCAGCTCACTTCTATCCGGGACTAGCGGAGGGGATGAGCAGTTCTTC. Translated, it gives CASSLLSGTSGGDEQFF.

This rearrangement joins TRBV5-8 to TRBJ2-1; a possible D gene is TRBD2 (5 bases). The CDR3 loop spans 16 amino acids. The V gene's germline CDR1 is SGHTS and CDR2 YDEGEE. Trimming pared 1 base from V and 7 bases from J, leaving 18 bases between. In DNA, the CDR3 is TGTGCCAGCAGCTTGTTCGGGAACACACGAAGAAATGAGCAGTTCTTC. Protein product: CASSLFGNTRRNEQFF.

This clone has a single count. The rearrangement joins TRBV10-2 to TRBJ2-3, with TRBD2 matching 10 bases. The CDR3 runs 18 residues. CDR1 and CDR2 (germline): WSHSY, SAAADI. Germline trimming cut 3 bases from V and 0 bases from J; bases unmatched to any gene: 9. CDR3 in amino acids: CASSEFPGLAASTDTQYF. Here the CDR3 DNA reads TGCGCCAGCAGTGAATTCCCCGGACTAGCGGCTAGCACAGATACGCAGTATTTT.

The gene calls are TRBV5-4 and TRBJ2-3; D remains ambiguous. The germline CDR1 and CDR2 sequences are SGHNT and YYREEE (reference sequence). The CDR3 is 14 amino acids. Between the trimmed V and J ends, which lost 5 bases and 0 bases, there was a span of 10 bases. Here the CDR3 DNA reads TGTGCCAGCAGGTCCAAGCTCAGCACAGATACGCAGTATTTT. Its translation is CASRSKLSTDTQYF.

The rearrangement joins TRBV2 to TRBJ1-4; D unclear. V lost 9 bases and J 4 bases, leaving 15 bases between the germline ends. CDR1 is SNHLY, CDR2 FYNNEI, per germline. The CDR3 has 14 amino acids. The CDR3 DNA is TGTGCCAGTGAATCCGACTCTAATAATGAAAAACTGTTTTTT. Translating it yields CASESDSNNEKLFF.

This clone was seen at least ten times. The rearrangement links TRBV6-5 to TRBJ2-7, with 9 bases matching TRBD2. The V segment lost 1 base and the J segment 4 bases; nucleotides outside the gene matches: 5. From germline, CDR1 is MNHEY and CDR2 SVGAGI. This CDR3 is 15 amino acids long. CDR3 DNA sequence: TGTGCCAGCAGTTACTTGACTAGCGGAGTTTACGAGCAGTACTTC. It is translated as CASSYLTSGVYEQYF.

The CDR3 loop is CASSRQGLGQPQHF. CDR3 bases: TGTGCCAGCAGTAGACAGGGATTGGGGCAGCCCCAGCATTTT. This chain connects TRBV6-5 to TRBJ1-5, with TRBD1 matching 7 bases. The germline gives CDR1 MNHEY, CDR2 SVGAGI. Unmatched junction bases numbered 8, after V lost 5 bases and J lost 7 bases. This CDR3 contains 14 residues.

This chain links TRBV19 with TRBJ1-1, with 9 bases identical to TRBD1. V shed 4 bases, J shed 1 base, and the junction held 4 bases outside the gene matches. This CDR3 spans 15 amino acids. In germline, CDR1 is LNHDA, CDR2 SQIVND (reference sequence). The CDR3 protein is CASSTGQGRNTEAFF. The CDR3 DNA follows: TGTGCCAGTAGTACAGGACAGGGGCGGAACACTGAAGCTTTCTTT.

In its sample, this clone was seen once. This chain links TRBV4-1 with TRBJ1-6, with 11 bases fitting TRBD1. The CDR3 has 13 residues. In germline, CDR1 is MGHRA, CDR2 YSYEKL. V was clipped by 5 bases and J by 9 bases; unmatched bases: 0. DNA of the CDR3: TGCGCCAGCAGCGGGACAGGGGGTTCACCCCTCCACTTT. As protein: CASSGTGGSPLHF.

The genes are TRBV6-4 and TRBJ2-7, with D tentatively TRBD1 (5 bases). The CDR3 extends over 14 amino acids. V lost 0 bases and J lost 4, with 10 bases in between. The V gene's germline CDR1 is MRHNA and CDR2 SNTAGT. The CDR3: CASSDSRQKYEQYF. Written as DNA, the CDR3 is TGTGCCAGCAGTGACTCGAGACAGAAATACGAGCAGTACTTC.

This chain joins TRBV28 and TRBJ2-1; 13 bases match TRBD2. The CDR3 is 18 amino acids. CDR1 is MDHEN and CDR2 is SYDVKM in the germline V gene. The trim removed 3 bases at V and 5 bases at J, leaving 10 bases unmatched. The CDR3 bases are TGTGCCAGCAGTTTTCCCCCCGGGACTAGCGGGACGGACAATGAGCAGTTCTTC. Translation gives CASSFPPGTSGTDNEQFF.

A remark on this clone: Other DNA sequences within the sample encode an identical CDR3. This chain uses TRBV2 with TRBJ2-7; no definite D call. Deletions cut 6 bases from V and 0 bases from J, with 3 bases between. CDR1 and CDR2 (germline): SNHLY, FYNNEI. The CDR3 has 11 amino acids. The CDR3 nucleotides read TGTGCCAGCAGCATCTCCTACGAGCAGTACTTC. It translates to CASSISYEQYF.

This chain links TRBV27 with TRBJ2-2, with 9 bases matching TRBD1. The germline CDR1 and CDR2 sequences are MNHEY and SMNVEV (reference sequence). The CDR3 sequence is 16 residues long. V shed 0 bases, J shed 3 bases, and the junction held 2 bases outside the gene matches. This CDR3 is CASSLSGTGYTGELFF. The CDR3 nucleotides are TGTGCCAGCAGTTTATCCGGGACAGGGTACACCGGGGAGCTGTTTTTT.

As concerns this clone: Relative to the germline gene, one junction end is altered; a read error may explain this. The chain couples TRBV19 to TRBJ2-2; D remains ambiguous. The germline CDR1 and CDR2 sequences are LNHDA and SQIVND (reference sequence). The CDR3 is 13 amino acids. The DNA of the CDR3 is TGTGCCAGTATTATAGAGAGAACCGGGGAGCTGTTTTTT. Protein product: CASIIERTGELFF.

This chain uses TRBV28 with TRBJ1-5, with D maybe TRBD1 (6 bases). The germline V gene encodes CDR1 MDHEN and CDR2 SYDVKM. This CDR3 comprises 16 residues. Trimming pared 8 bases from V and 1 base from J, leaving 18 bases between. In DNA form, the CDR3 reads TGTGCCAGCGGTTATGCAATCGGGACAAGCAATCAGCCCCAGCATTTT. It codes for CASGYAIGTSNQPQHF.

For the CDR3, the DNA is TGTGCCAGCAGCCCCCGGGACAGGGTCTATGGCTACACCTTC. Protein sequence: CASSPRDRVYGYTF. The V call is TRBV3-1 (or the pseudogene TRBV3-2), the J call TRBJ1-2, with TRBD1 matching over 9 bases. This CDR3 is built from 14 residues. Germline V lookup: CDR1 LGHDT, CDR2 YNNKEL (reference sequence). The V gene end was trimmed by 4 bases and the J gene end by 4 bases; junction bases not matched to a gene: 4.

This sequence joins TRBV7-3 and TRBJ2-3; 7 positions match TRBD2. This CDR3 comprises 15 residues. From germline, CDR1 is SGHTA and CDR2 FQGTGA. Trimming at V came to 5 bases and at J to 0 bases, leaving 5 bases not matched to a gene. The CDR3 region has the DNA TGTGCCAGCAGCCCAAGGGACTATAGCACAGATACGCAGTATTTT. It translates to CASSPRDYSTDTQYF.

This clone came up once. The V call is TRBV19, the J call TRBJ2-1; 10 bases line up with TRBD2. The CDR3 contains 13 residues. After removal of 7 bases from V and 5 bases from J, the junction contained 2 bases not matched to a gene. The germline gives CDR1 LNHDA, CDR2 SQIVND (reference sequence). CDR3 in DNA: TGTGCCAGTAAAGCGGGAGGGAACAATGAGCAGTTCTTC. Its translation: CASKAGGNNEQFF.

This clone came up once. The chain carries TRBV9 and TRBJ2-5, with D possibly matching TRBD2 (7 bases). CDR1 and CDR2 (germline): SGDLS, YYNGEE. Trimming shortened V by 4 bases and J by 7 bases, and 17 bases separated the two germline ends. The CDR3 runs 14 residues. The chain's CDR3 is CASSPPRGAPTQYF. In DNA form, the CDR3 reads TGTGCCAGCAGCCCTCCCCGGGGGGCCCCGACCCAGTACTTC.

V and J are TRBV5-1 and TRBJ2-3; TRBD2 matches 9 bases. The CDR3 contains 14 residues. Germline V gives CDR1 SGHRS, CDR2 YFSETQ. The trim removed 6 bases at V and 2 bases at J, leaving 4 bases unmatched. CDR3 amino acids: CASTTSGSTDTQYF. CDR3 sequence (DNA): TGCGCCAGCACCACTAGCGGGTCCACAGATACGCAGTATTTT. Based on the CDR3 plus reference TRBV5-1 and TRBJ2-3, the full variable domain is KAGVTQTPRYLIKTRGQQVTLSCSPISGHRSVSWYQQTPGQGLQFLFEYFSETQRNKGNFPGRFSGRQFSNSRSEMNVSTLELGDSALYLCASTTSGSTDTQYFGPGTRLTVL.

The genes are TRBV10-3 and TRBJ1-2; 10 nucleotides match TRBD1. The CDR3 runs 17 residues. V lost 3 bases to trimming and J lost 5 bases; unmatched junction nucleotides: 12. Germline V CDR1 and CDR2: ENHRY, SYGVKD. The CDR3 DNA is TGTGCCATCAGTGATTCGGCTACGGGACAGGGGAAATATGGCTACACCTTC. Encoded protein: CAISDSATGQGKYGYTF.

The chain is built from TRBV5-1 and TRBJ1-1; the match to TRBD1 covers 10 bases. The CDR3 is made up of 15 amino acids. The V and J ends lost 6 bases and 6 bases, in that order; junction bases with no gene match: 11. Per germline, CDR1 SGHRS and CDR2 YFSETQ. DNA for the CDR3: TGCGCCAGCAAAGACAGGGGGCTGGGGACCGCTGAAGCTTTCTTT. Protein product: CASKDRGLGTAEAFF.

V is TRBV27 and J is TRBJ2-5, with D uncertain. Trimming took 5 bases from V and 7 from J, leaving 14 bases between them. Germline CDR1 MNHEY, CDR2 SMNVEV (reference sequence). The CDR3 contains 13 residues. Written as DNA, the CDR3 is TGTGCCAGCAGTCCCAGAATCACGGGGACCCAGTACTTC. Encoded protein: CASSPRITGTQYF.

The table lists this clone with a count of one. The chain has TRBV7-9 and TRBJ1-2; TRBD1 aligns across 7 bases. V trimming: 6 bases; J trimming: 8 bases; junction bases outside the gene matches: 12. CDR3 length: 14 residues. Germline CDR1 is SEHNR and CDR2 is FQNEAQ (reference sequence). In nucleotides, the CDR3 is TGTGCCAGCAGGCATGGACAGGCGGTACGAGGCTACACCTTC. It is translated as CASRHGQAVRGYTF.

The chain is built from TRBV3-1 (or the pseudogene TRBV3-2) and TRBJ2-7, with D unresolved. Germline values: CDR1 LGHDT, CDR2 YNNKEL (reference sequence). Trimming took off 4 bases at V and 4 bases at J, with 5 bases between the two ends. The CDR3 contains 11 residues. The DNA of the CDR3 is TGTGCCAGCAGCCTAAATTACGAGCAGTACTTC. Translation: CASSLNYEQYF.

The V call is TRBV4-1, the J call TRBJ1-5; the match to TRBD1 covers 9 bases. Trimming took 1 base from V and 5 from J; bases not matched to a gene: 15. This CDR3 has 19 residues. In germline, CDR1 is MGHRA, CDR2 YSYEKL. CDR3 nucleotide sequence: TGCGCCAGCAGCCAAGTTGTTGGGCCGGGACAGGGCCCCCATCAGCCCCAGCATTTT. Protein product: CASSQVVGPGQGPHQPQHF.

Comment on this clone: Other DNA sequences from this sample encode an identical CDR3 as well. V and J are TRBV5-4 and TRBJ2-1; D gene uncertain. CDR1 is SGHNT and CDR2 is YYREEE in the germline V gene (reference sequence). The V end was cut by 2 bases, the J end by 6 bases, with 9 bases between. The CDR3 extends over 13 amino acids. DNA for the CDR3: TGTGCCAGCAGCTTAAGAGGCGGCAATGAGCAGTTCTTC. Its translation is CASSLRGGNEQFF.

V is TRBV28 and J is TRBJ2-2; TRBD1 matches 7 bases. The junction had 20 bases not matched to a gene; V was cut back by 3 bases and J by 1 base. Germline CDR1 reads MDHEN; CDR2 reads SYDVKM. CDR3 length: 21 amino acids. CDR3 region: CASSFVYSTIQGSRNTGELFF. As DNA, the CDR3 is TGTGCCAGCAGTTTCGTATACTCGACAATACAGGGGAGCCGGAACACCGGGGAGCTGTTTTTT.

The CDR3 sequence: CASTDRKISYEQYF. DNA of the CDR3: TGTGCCAGCACCGACAGAAAGATCTCCTACGAGCAGTACTTC. The chain couples TRBV6-5 to TRBJ2-7; TRBD1 is a possible D gene (5 bases). The germline V gene has CDR1 MNHEY and CDR2 SVGAGI. Trimming removed 7 bases from V and 0 bases from J, with 13 bases in between. The CDR3 extends over 14 amino acids.

This clone was counted only a few times. V is TRBV4-2 and J is TRBJ2-7; 7 bases map to TRBD2. The CDR3 is 15 amino acids. Germline V gene lookup returns CDR1 LGHNA and CDR2 YNFKEQ. Unmatched junction bases numbered 4, after V lost 0 bases and J lost 2 bases. CDR3: CASSQEGGPTYEQYF. The DNA of the CDR3 is TGTGCCAGCAGCCAAGAGGGAGGGCCGACCTACGAGCAGTACTTC.

V gene TRBV7-9 combines with J gene TRBJ2-1; TRBD2 matches at 8 bases. The junction had 19 bases not matched to a gene; V was cut back by 7 bases and J by 8 bases. The germline CDR1 and CDR2 sequences are SEHNR and FQNEAQ (reference sequence). There are 17 residues in the CDR3. CDR3: CASIGGDSREVFHEQFF. In nucleotides, the CDR3 is TGTGCCAGCATTGGGGGGGACTCGCGGGAGGTCTTCCATGAGCAGTTCTTC.

The chain combines TRBV28 with TRBJ2-7; 8 bases align to TRBD2. J gave up 4 bases and V 0 bases, and 14 bases lay outside the gene matches. Germline assignment: CDR1 MDHEN and CDR2 SYDVKM. This CDR3 region has 18 residues. The CDR3, as DNA: TGTGCCAGCAGTTTATGGGGGCTTGTCCGGCGGGAGGTGTACGAGCAGTACTTC. Encoded protein: CASSLWGLVRREVYEQYF. Supplemented by reference TRBV28 and TRBJ2-7, the full variable domain reads DVKVTQSSRYLVKRTGEKVFLECVQDMDHENMFWYRQDPGLGLRLIYFSYDVKMKEKGDIPEGYSVSREKKERFSLILESASTNQTSMYLCASSLWGLVRREVYEQYFGPGTRLTVT.